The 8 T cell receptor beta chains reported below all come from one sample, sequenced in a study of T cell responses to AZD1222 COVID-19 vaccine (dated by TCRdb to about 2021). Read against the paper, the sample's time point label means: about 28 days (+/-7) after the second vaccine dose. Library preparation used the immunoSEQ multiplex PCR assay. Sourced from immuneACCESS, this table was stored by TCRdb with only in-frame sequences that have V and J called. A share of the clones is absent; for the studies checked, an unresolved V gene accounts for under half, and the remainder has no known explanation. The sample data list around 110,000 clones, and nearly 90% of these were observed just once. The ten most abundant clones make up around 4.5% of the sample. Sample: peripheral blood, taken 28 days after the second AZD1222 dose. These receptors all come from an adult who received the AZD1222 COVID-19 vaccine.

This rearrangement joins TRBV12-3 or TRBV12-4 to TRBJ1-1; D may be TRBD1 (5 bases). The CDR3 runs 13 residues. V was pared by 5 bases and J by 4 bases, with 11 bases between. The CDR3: CASSPTAATEAFF. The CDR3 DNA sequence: TGTGCCAGCAGTCCGACAGCCGCCACTGAAGCTTTCTTT.

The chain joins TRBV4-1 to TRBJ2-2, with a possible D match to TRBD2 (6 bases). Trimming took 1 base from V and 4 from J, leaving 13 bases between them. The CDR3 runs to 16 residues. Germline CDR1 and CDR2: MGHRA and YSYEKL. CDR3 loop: CASSQVNPGGTGELFF. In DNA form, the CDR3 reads TGCGCCAGCAGCCAAGTAAATCCCGGGGGCACCGGGGAGCTGTTTTTT.

CDR3 DNA sequence: TGCGCCAGCAGCCAAGCCCAGGGAAGTCGGGGGGGGACTAATGAAAAACTGTTTTTT. This gives the protein CASSQAQGSRGGTNEKLFF. V is TRBV4-1 and J is TRBJ1-4; D is possibly TRBD1 (5 bases). Between the trimmed V and J ends, which lost 1 base and 2 bases, there was a span of 20 bases. Germline lookup yields CDR1 MGHRA and CDR2 YSYEKL. The CDR3 is 19 residues long.

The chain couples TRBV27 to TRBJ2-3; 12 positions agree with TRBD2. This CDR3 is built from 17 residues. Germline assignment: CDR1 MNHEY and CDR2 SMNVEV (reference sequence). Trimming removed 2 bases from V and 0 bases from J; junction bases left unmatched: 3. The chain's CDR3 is CASSLGLAGPSTDTQYF. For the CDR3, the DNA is TGTGCCAGCAGTTTAGGACTAGCGGGACCTAGCACAGATACGCAGTATTTT.

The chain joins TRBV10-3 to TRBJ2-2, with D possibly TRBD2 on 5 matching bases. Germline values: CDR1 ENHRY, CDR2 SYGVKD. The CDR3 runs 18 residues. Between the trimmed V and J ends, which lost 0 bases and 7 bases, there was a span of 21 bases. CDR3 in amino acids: CAISESPGGGLFVGELFF. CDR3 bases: TGTGCCATCAGTGAGTCCCCCGGAGGAGGTCTGTTCGTCGGGGAGCTGTTTTTT.

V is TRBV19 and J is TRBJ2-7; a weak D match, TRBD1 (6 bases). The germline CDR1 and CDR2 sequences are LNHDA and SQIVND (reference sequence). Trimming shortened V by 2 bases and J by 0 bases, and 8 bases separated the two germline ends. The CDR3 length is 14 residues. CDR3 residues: CASSIWDNSYEQYF. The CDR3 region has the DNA TGTGCCAGTAGTATATGGGACAACTCCTACGAGCAGTACTTC.

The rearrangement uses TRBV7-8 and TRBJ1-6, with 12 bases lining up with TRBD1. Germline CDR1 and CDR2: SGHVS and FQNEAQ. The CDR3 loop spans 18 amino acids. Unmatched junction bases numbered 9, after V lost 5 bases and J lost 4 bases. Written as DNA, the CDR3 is TGTGCCAGCAGCAGTCCCGGGACAGGGGGCCTGTATAATTCACCCCTCCACTTT. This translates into CASSSPGTGGLYNSPLHF.

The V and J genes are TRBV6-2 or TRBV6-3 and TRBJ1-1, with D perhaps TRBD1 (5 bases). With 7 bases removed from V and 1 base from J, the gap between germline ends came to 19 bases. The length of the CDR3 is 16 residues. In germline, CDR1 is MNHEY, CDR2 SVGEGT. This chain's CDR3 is CASTPSGAGENTEAFF. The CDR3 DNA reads TGTGCCAGCACCCCCTCCGGGGCGGGGGAGAACACTGAAGCTTTCTTT.